Listed below are T cell receptor beta chains from one sample, sequenced in a study of shared clonotypes between healthy human individuals. Repertoires were generated with immunoSEQ multiplex PCR, while TCRdb's copy carries only in-frame clones and drops some. The table lists about 120,000 clones, roughly 70% of them singletons, with about 23% in the top ten. The material sequenced was memory CD8+ T cells sorted from blood. The receptors come from a woman younger than 45 in good health. Each CDR3 is given with its conserved first and last residue. D genes are given only for firm matches. Size is stated for part of the rows, as once, few or many counts, or as a class when the clone is expanded.

j_call clone_size v_call d_call cdr3_aa cdr3_nt
TRBJ2-1 - TRBV6-1 - CASSPSENNEQFF TGTGCCAGCAGCCCTAGCGAAAACAATGAGCAGTTCTTC
TRBJ1-2 - TRBV5-1 TRBD1 CASSAGQATGGYTF TGCGCCAGCAGCGCGGGACAGGCAACGGGTGGCTACACCTTC
TRBJ2-2 many TRBV28 - CASEGGAPTWGTGELFF TGTGCCAGCGAGGGTGGCGCCCCGACCTGGGGCACCGGGGAGCTGTTTTTT
TRBJ2-7 - TRBV28 TRBD1 CASSLHRGHVSYEQYF TGTGCCAGCAGTTTACACAGGGGGCATGTGTCCTACGAGCAGTACTTC
TRBJ2-2 few TRBV6-5 TRBD2 CASSYGLAVNTGELFF TGTGCCAGCAGTTACGGGCTAGCGGTGAACACCGGGGAGCTGTTTTTT
TRBJ2-2 few TRBV27 - CASSSIGQYTGELFF TGTGCCAGCAGTTCGATTGGACAGTACACCGGGGAGCTGTTTTTT
TRBJ2-1 - TRBV14 TRBD2 CASSQGLAVYNEQFF TGTGCCAGCAGCCAAGGGCTAGCGGTCTACAATGAGCAGTTCTTC
TRBJ2-7 once TRBV25-1 - CASSYANEQYF TGTGCCAGCAGTTATGCGAACGAGCAGTACTTC
TRBJ1-2 - TRBV9 TRBD1 CASSGQGEGYTF TGTGCCAGCAGCGGACAGGGGGAGGGCTACACCTTC
TRBJ2-7 many TRBV7-8 - CASSLETGWETRSHEQYF TGTGCCAGCAGCTTAGAAACTGGGTGGGAAACGCGAAGCCACGAGCAGTACTTC
TRBJ2-3 - TRBV5-1 - CASSLEQITDTQYF TGCGCCAGCAGCTTGGAGCAGATAACAGATACGCAGTATTTT
TRBJ1-4 - TRBV10-3 - CAAGGPDSEKLFF TGTGCCGCCGGGGGTCCGGACAGCGAAAAACTGTTTTTT
TRBJ2-1 - TRBV28 TRBD2 CASRVLPGLAGRGNEQFF TGTGCCAGCAGAGTGCTTCCGGGACTAGCGGGCCGCGGGAATGAGCAGTTCTTC
TRBJ2-1 few TRBV7-8 - CASTGTRREVEQFF TGTGCCAGCACCGGGACCCGGCGGGAAGTAGAGCAGTTCTTC
TRBJ2-7 - TRBV14 - CASSATGWNEQYF TGTGCCAGCAGCGCTACAGGGTGGAACGAGCAGTACTTC
TRBJ2-6 - TRBV27 - CASSFLTGLSGANVLTF TGTGCCAGCAGTTTCCTGACGGGACTCTCTGGGGCCAACGTCCTGACTTTC
TRBJ2-2 - TRBV11-3 TRBD2 CASSLGLAGYTGELFF TGTGCCAGCAGCTTAGGACTAGCGGGATACACCGGGGAGCTGTTTTTT
TRBJ1-1 - TRBV28 - CASSFRGSNTEAFF TGTGCCAGCAGTTTTAGGGGGTCGAACACTGAAGCTTTCTTT
TRBJ2-7 - TRBV29-1 - CSVRWYRDEQYF TGCAGCGTCCGCTGGTACCGTGACGAGCAGTACTTC
TRBJ2-7 - TRBV27 TRBD2 CASSPHPSGGMYEQYF TGTGCCAGCAGTCCCCATCCCAGCGGGGGTATGTACGAGCAGTACTTC
TRBJ1-2 - TRBV6-1 - CASSEALRLKNYGYTF TGTGCCAGCAGTGAAGCCTTACGATTGAAAAACTACGGCTACACCTTC
TRBJ2-7 - TRBV7-2 - CASSPRWGKGYEQYF TGTGCCAGCAGCCCAAGATGGGGCAAGGGCTACGAGCAGTACTTC
TRBJ2-1 many TRBV9 TRBD1 CASSTSGQYNEQFF TGTGCCAGCAGCACCTCGGGACAGTACAATGAGCAGTTCTTC
TRBJ1-5 once TRBV30 - CAWSVGDNNQPQHF TGTGCCTGGAGTGTAGGGGACAACAATCAGCCCCAGCATTTT
TRBJ2-7 - TRBV7-8 TRBD2 CASSLIVGRTGPYEQYF TGTGCCAGCAGCTTAATCGTCGGGAGGACCGGCCCCTACGAGCAGTACTTC